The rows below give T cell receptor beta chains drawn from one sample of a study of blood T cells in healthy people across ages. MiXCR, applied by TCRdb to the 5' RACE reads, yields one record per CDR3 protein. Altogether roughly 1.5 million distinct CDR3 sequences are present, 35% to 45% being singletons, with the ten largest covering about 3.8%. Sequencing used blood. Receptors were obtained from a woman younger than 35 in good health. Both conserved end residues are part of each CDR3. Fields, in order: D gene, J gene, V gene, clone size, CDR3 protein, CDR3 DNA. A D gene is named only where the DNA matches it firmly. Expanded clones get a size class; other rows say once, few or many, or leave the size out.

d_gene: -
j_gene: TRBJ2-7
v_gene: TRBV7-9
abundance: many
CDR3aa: CASSLGLGSYEQYF
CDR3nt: TGTGCCAGCAGCTTGGGATTGGGCTCCTACGAGCAGTACTTC

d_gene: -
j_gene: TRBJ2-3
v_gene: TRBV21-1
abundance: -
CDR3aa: CASSNQVGADTQYF
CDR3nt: TGTGCCAGCAGCAACCAAGTGGGGGCAGATACGCAGTATTTT

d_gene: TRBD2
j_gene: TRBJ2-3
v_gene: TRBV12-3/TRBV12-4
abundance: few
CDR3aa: CASSLLAGGGADTQYF
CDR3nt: TGTGCCAGCAGCCTACTAGCGGGGGGAGGAGCAGATACGCAGTATTTT

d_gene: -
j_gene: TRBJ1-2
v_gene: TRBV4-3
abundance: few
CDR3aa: CASSQDPQGSRGYTF
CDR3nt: TGCGCCAGCAGCCAAGATCCGCAGGGGAGTAGGGGCTACACCTTC

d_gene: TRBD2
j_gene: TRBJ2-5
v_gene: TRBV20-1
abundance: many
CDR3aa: CSARDQESGGAYQETQYF
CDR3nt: TGCAGTGCTAGAGATCAGGAGAGCGGGGGGGCTTACCAAGAGACCCAGTACTTC

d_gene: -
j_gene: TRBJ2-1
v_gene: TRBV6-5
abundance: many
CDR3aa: CASSYMVSTEQFF
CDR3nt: TGTGCCAGCAGTTACATGGTCTCCACGGAGCAGTTCTTC

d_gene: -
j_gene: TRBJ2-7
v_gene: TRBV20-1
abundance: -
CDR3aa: CSAPSAGTSSYEQYF
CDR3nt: TGCAGTGCTCCCTCGGCGGGGACGAGCTCCTACGAGCAGTACTTC

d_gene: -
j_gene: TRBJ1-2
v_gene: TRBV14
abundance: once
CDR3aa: CASSQGTATSYGYTF
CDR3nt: TGTGCCAGCAGCCAAGGGACAGCCACCTCCTATGGCTACACCTTC

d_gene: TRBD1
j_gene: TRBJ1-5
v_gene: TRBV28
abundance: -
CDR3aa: CASSYEQGGHQPQHF
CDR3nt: TGTGCCAGCAGTTACGAACAGGGGGGGCATCAGCCCCAGCATTTT

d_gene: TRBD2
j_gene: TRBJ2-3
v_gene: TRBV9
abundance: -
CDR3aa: CASSERTSGRAGVTDTQYF
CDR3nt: TGTGCCAGCAGCGAAAGGACTAGCGGGAGGGCCGGTGTGACAGATACGCAGTATTTT

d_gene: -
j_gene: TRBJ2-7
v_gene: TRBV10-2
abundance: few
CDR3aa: CASSESRLTSSYEQYF
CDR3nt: TGCGCCAGCAGTGAGTCACGACTAACGAGCTCCTACGAGCAGTACTTC

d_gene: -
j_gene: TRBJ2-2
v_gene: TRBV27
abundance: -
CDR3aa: CASSTLAGELFF
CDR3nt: TGTGCCAGCAGTACTCTAGCCGGGGAGCTGTTTTTT

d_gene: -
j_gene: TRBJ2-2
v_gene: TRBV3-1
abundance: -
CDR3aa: CASSPWSGTEGELFF
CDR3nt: TGTGCCAGCAGCCCGTGGAGCGGGACAGAGGGGGAGCTGTTTTTT

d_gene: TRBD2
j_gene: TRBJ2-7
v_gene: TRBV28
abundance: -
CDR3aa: CASTGPGAVGTIGGNEQYF
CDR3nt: TGTGCCAGCACCGGACCCGGGGCAGTCGGGACTATCGGGGGGAATGAGCAGTACTTC

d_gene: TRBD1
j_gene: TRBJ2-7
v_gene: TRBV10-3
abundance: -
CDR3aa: CAIWGQGNEQYF
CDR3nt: TGTGCCATCTGGGGACAGGGTAACGAGCAGTACTTC

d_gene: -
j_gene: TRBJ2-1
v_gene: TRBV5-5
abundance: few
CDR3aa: CASSFGGGFAEQFF
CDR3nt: TGTGCCAGCAGCTTTGGGGGCGGGTTCGCTGAGCAGTTCTTC

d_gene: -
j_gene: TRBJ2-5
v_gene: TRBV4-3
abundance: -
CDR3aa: CASSQDPGSEETQYF
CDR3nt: TGCGCCAGCAGCCAAGATCCCGGGAGTGAAGAGACCCAGTACTTC

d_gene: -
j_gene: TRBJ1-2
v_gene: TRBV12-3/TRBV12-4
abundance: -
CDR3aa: CTSRETGFGYTF
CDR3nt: TGTACCAGCAGGGAAACAGGTTTTGGCTACACCTTC

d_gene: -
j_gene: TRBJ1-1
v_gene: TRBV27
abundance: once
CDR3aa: CASSLLWGMNTEAFF
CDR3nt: TGTGCCAGCAGTTTATTGTGGGGCATGAACACTGAAGCTTTCTTT

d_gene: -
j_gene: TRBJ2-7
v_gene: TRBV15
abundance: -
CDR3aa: CATSRDPGQGYEQYF
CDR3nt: TGTGCCACCAGCAGAGACCCTGGGCAGGGCTACGAGCAGTACTTC

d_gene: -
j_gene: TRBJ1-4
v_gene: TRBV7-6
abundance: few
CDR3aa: CASSLETAFNEKLFF
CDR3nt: TGTGCCAGCAGCTTAGAGACGGCGTTTAATGAAAAACTGTTTTTT

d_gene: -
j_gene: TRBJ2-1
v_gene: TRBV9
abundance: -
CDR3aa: CASSVNFMEQFF
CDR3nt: TGTGCCAGCAGCGTAAATTTCATGGAGCAGTTCTTC

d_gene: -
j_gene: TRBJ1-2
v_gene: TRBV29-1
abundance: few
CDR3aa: CSVYRVDYGYTF
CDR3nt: TGCAGCGTTTACAGGGTTGACTATGGCTACACCTTC